The clone carrying this T cell receptor beta chain came up many times. Its antigen is undetermined. The authors prepared the TCRbeta library with unique molecular identifiers. TCRdb fed the PCR reads into MiXCR, producing one record per CDR3 protein. There are approximately 170,000 distinct CDR3 sequences in the sample; around 10% occur only once, and 13% lies in the top ten. The data stem from a study of T-cell reconstitution after alpha-beta-depleted transplantation in children. Study-wide results and caveats: A year post-transplant, T-cell counts and diversity derived mostly from newly produced T cells. Alpha-beta T cells present about two months after transplant were reported to originate from several hundred expanded graft clones.

This clonotype originated in a boy between 2 and 10 years old with acute myeloid leukemia, due to receive a stem cell transplant. The source material was PBMCs, sampled before TCRalphabeta/CD19-depleted stem cell transplant.

CDR3 coding DNA: TGTGCCAGCAGCGGGTTGGAAAGGGGACAGGCGCCGAACACTGAAGCTTTCTTT. Amino acid sequence: CASSGLERGQAPNTEAFF. The gene calls are TRBV9 and TRBJ1-1; 8 nucleotides align to TRBD1. The CDR3 spans 18 residues. V lost 3 bases and J lost 1; bases outside the gene matches: 14. Germline V gene sequence: CDR1 SGDLS, CDR2 YYNGEE.